The 20 T cell receptor beta chains reported below all come from one sample, sequenced in a study of T cells in Graves' hyperthyroidism and ophthalmopathy. Researchers amplified the TCR beta CDR3 regions from RNA transcripts. HTBI primers were the set used in a first-round RT-PCR of the TCR CDR3. TCRdb reprocessed the multiplex PCR reads with MiXCR, giving one entry per CDR3 protein. The table has around 350,000 distinct CDR3 sequences, 19% seen once. Sequencing was done on a sample of blood. The receptors were sampled from a young woman with Graves' hyperthyroidism.

This clonotype was observed at least ten times. V usage is TRBV20-1 and J usage is TRBJ2-7; D is possibly TRBD2 (6 bases). Trimming shortened V by 4 bases and J by 1 base, and 14 bases separated the two germline ends. Germline CDR1 is DFQATT and CDR2 is SNEGSKA (reference sequence). The CDR3 has 14 residues. CDR3 DNA sequence: TGCAGTGCTACCCGACTAGTTATTTCCTACGAGCAGTACTTC. Translating gives CSATRLVISYEQYF.

This clonotype was detected ten times or more. V usage is TRBV20-1 and J usage is TRBJ2-5, with D tentatively TRBD2 (7 bases). V lost 5 bases, J lost 4 bases, and 20 bases lay in between. Germline CDR1 reads DFQATT; CDR2 reads SNEGSKA (reference sequence). The CDR3 loop spans 15 amino acids. CDR3 residues: CSADRRGGGLETQYF. In DNA, the CDR3 is TGCAGTGCTGATCGGAGGGGGGGGGGGCTAGAGACCCAGTACTTC.

This clonotype was seen many times. The rearrangement links TRBV29-1 to TRBJ1-2; TRBD1 might be the D (5 bases). Germline assignment: CDR1 SQVTM and CDR2 ANQGSEA. Trimming cost V 0 bases and J 2 bases, with 7 bases left between them. There are 13 residues in the CDR3. The DNA of the CDR3 is TGCAGCGTTGAAGACGGGACGAACTATGGCTACACCTTC. It encodes CSVEDGTNYGYTF.

This clonotype was counted at least ten times. Mismatch with germline at one junction end may stem from a read error. This chain joins TRBV27 and TRBJ2-4; D is undetermined. This CDR3 comprises 13 residues. The germline gives CDR1 MNHEY, CDR2 SMNVEV (reference sequence). CDR3 loop: CAGPQVAKNIKYF. CDR3 coding DNA: TGTGCCGGTCCTCAGGTAGCCAAAAACATTAAGTACTTC.

There are many counts of this clonotype. The CDR3 reads CASSLVGVLEEAFF. The CDR3 DNA reads TGTGCCAGCAGCTTAGTTGGGGTCCTAGAGGAAGCTTTCTTT. The chain recombines TRBV11-1 with TRBJ1-1; the D is unclear. The V end lost 1 base, the J end lost 8 bases, and 14 bases lay between the germline ends. This CDR3 spans 14 amino acids. The germline gives CDR1 SGHAT, CDR2 FQDESV (reference sequence).

This clonotype was counted at least ten times. This chain joins TRBV12-3 or TRBV12-4 and TRBJ1-2, with TRBD1 matching over 9 bases. With V trimmed by 3 bases and J by 4 bases, 3 bases remained unmatched. CDR3 length: 14 residues. In nucleotides, the CDR3 is TGTGCCAGCAGTTTCCTGGACAGGGGCTATGGCTACACCTTC. It specifies CASSFLDRGYGYTF.

This clonotype was detected ten times or more. V usage is TRBV12-3 or TRBV12-4 and J usage is TRBJ1-1, with D perhaps matching TRBD1 (6 bases). The length of the CDR3 is 12 residues. V was shortened by 9 bases and J by 7 bases, with 15 bases between the two germline ends. The chain's CDR3 is CASRRGGLEAFF. The CDR3 DNA reads as TGTGCCAGTAGAAGGGGGGGGCTTGAAGCTTTCTTT.

The genes are TRBV4-1 and TRBJ2-3; D is uncertain. Trimming shortened V by 4 bases and J by 8 bases, and 10 bases separated the two germline ends. From germline, CDR1 is MGHRA and CDR2 YSYEKL. There are 12 residues in the CDR3. CDR3 nucleotide sequence: TGCGCCAGCAGCCCCCACCCCGGTACGCAGTATTTT. Translated: CASSPHPGTQYF.

This clonotype was observed a handful of times. The rearrangement joins TRBV5-1 to TRBJ2-7; TRBD2 agrees at 7 bases. V shed 3 bases and J 2 bases; nucleotides not matched to a gene: 8. The germline V gene encodes CDR1 SGHRS and CDR2 YFSETQ. This CDR3 contains 15 residues. The CDR3 nucleotides are TGCGCCAGCAGCTCCCAGACTAGCCGCCCCTACGAGCAGTACTTC. Protein product: CASSSQTSRPYEQYF.

This chain uses TRBV20-1 with TRBJ1-1, with D unclear. Trimming pared 6 bases from V and 1 base from J, leaving 15 bases between. The CDR3 spans 14 residues. CDR1 DFQATT and CDR2 SNEGSKA come from the germline V gene (reference sequence). CDR3 sequence: CSAPPGQTNTEAFF. CDR3 coding DNA: TGCAGTGCCCCTCCCGGGCAGACGAACACTGAAGCTTTCTTT.

The V call is TRBV5-1, the J call TRBJ2-4; 8 nucleotides align to TRBD2. The CDR3 sequence is 18 residues long. V was pared by 2 bases and J by 0 bases, with 10 bases of the junction left unmatched. The germline V gene has CDR1 SGHRS and CDR2 YFSETQ. The CDR3: CASSLPGLGTLAKNIQYF. CDR3 DNA: TGCGCCAGCAGCTTACCGGGACTAGGGACTTTAGCCAAAAACATTCAGTACTTC.

The chain is built from TRBV10-2 and TRBJ1-6; possible D gene TRBD1, 5 bases. Trimming removed 6 bases from V and 4 bases from J, with 16 bases in between. The germline V gene has CDR1 WSHSY and CDR2 SAAADI. There are 16 residues in the CDR3. The CDR3 DNA reads as TGCGCCAGCAGCCTAGCCCGGGGGGGGTATAATTCACCCCTCCACTTT. Translation: CASSLARGGYNSPLHF.

There are many counts of this clonotype. V and J are TRBV30 and TRBJ1-1; D call uncertain. Trimming removed 5 bases from V and 0 bases from J, with 16 bases in between. CDR3 length: 15 amino acids. In germline, CDR1 is GTSNPN, CDR2 SVGIG (reference sequence). The CDR3 loop reads CAWSTPRILNTEAFF. The DNA for the CDR3 is TGTGCCTGGTCCACACCCAGAATCTTGAACACTGAAGCTTTCTTT. Based on the CDR3 plus reference TRBV30 and TRBJ1-1, the full variable domain is SQTIHQWPATLVQPVGSPLSLECTVEGTSNPNLYWYRQAAGRGLQLLFYSVGIGQISSEVPQNLSASRPQDRQFILSSKKLLLSDSGFYLCAWSTPRILNTEAFFGQGTRLTVV.

This clonotype was seen ten or more times. The chain carries TRBV7-9 and TRBJ1-1; no clear D gene. The CDR3 length is 13 residues. The V end was cut by 1 base, the J end by 7 bases, with 10 bases between. Per germline, CDR1 SEHNR and CDR2 FQNEAQ (reference sequence). This chain's CDR3 is CASSLGPTVEAFF. The CDR3 coding sequence is TGTGCCAGCAGCTTAGGCCCCACGGTTGAAGCTTTCTTT.

This clonotype was counted a few times. A much more abundant neighbour one base away suggests this may be a read error. The gene calls are TRBV20-1 and TRBJ1-5, with a tentative D call TRBD1 (5 bases). The CDR3 loop spans 14 amino acids. Germline CDR1 and CDR2: DFQATT and SNEGSKA (reference sequence). Trimming took 3 bases from V and 2 from J, leaving 11 bases between them. CDR3: CSARTAGRNQPQHF. CDR3 in DNA: TGCAGTGCTAGGACGGCAGGGCGCAATCAGCCCCAGCATTTT.

Ten or more counts support this clonotype. The chain couples TRBV7-6 to TRBJ2-7, with 7 nucleotides matching TRBD1. CDR1 SGHVS and CDR2 FNYEAQ come from the germline V gene. V lost 0 bases to trimming and J lost 2 bases; unmatched junction nucleotides: 4. The CDR3 runs 15 residues. CDR3 residues: CASSLAPGTAYEQYF. The CDR3 coding sequence is TGTGCCAGCAGCTTAGCTCCCGGGACAGCCTACGAGCAGTACTTC.

This clonotype came up many times. Written as DNA, the CDR3 is TGTGCCAGCAGCGTAAGCGGGGAGCTGTTTTTT. Its protein is CASSVSGELFF. The rearrangement links TRBV28 to TRBJ2-2; D uncertain. Trimming removed 6 bases at V and 7 bases at J, with 6 bases between. The CDR3 extends over 11 amino acids. Per germline, CDR1 MDHEN and CDR2 SYDVKM.

At least ten counts were recorded for this clonotype. The chain has TRBV7-2 and TRBJ1-1, with a possible D match to TRBD1 (5 bases). The germline V gene has CDR1 SGHTA and CDR2 FQGNSA. The CDR3 runs 15 residues. V shed 2 bases and J shed 1 base, with 11 bases lying between them. CDR3 region: CASSLIGGSNTEAFF. The CDR3 bases are TGTGCCAGCAGCTTAATCGGGGGATCGAACACTGAAGCTTTCTTT.

This clonotype was observed at least ten times. V usage is TRBV28 and J usage is TRBJ2-7; possibly TRBD1 or TRBD2 for D (5 bases each). The germline V and J ends were trimmed by 2 bases and 3 bases, with 14 bases remaining between them. CDR1 is MDHEN, CDR2 SYDVKM, per germline. The CDR3 runs 15 residues. CDR3 nucleotide sequence: TGTGCCAGCAGTTTAGGTGGGGCAGGGAGCTACGAGCAGTACTTC. This sequence encodes CASSLGGAGSYEQYF.

In DNA form, the CDR3 reads TGTGCCAGCAGGCGTCAGGGGGGGGATGGCTACACCTTC. This sequence encodes CASRRQGGDGYTF. The chain couples TRBV12-3 or TRBV12-4 to TRBJ1-2, with TRBD1 matching over 7 bases. Trimming took 6 bases from V and 6 from J; bases not matched to a gene: 7. This CDR3 region has 13 residues.